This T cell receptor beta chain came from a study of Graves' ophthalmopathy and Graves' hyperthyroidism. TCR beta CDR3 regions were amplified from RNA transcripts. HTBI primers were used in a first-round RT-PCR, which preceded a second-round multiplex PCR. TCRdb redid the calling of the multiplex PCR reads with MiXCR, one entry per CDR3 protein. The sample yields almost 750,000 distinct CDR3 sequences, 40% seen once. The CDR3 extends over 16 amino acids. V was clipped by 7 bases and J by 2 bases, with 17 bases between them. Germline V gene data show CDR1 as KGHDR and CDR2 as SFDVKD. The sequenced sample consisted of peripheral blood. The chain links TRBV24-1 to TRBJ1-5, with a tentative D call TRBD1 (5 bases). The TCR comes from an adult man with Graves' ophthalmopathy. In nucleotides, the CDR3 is TGTGCCACCAGCAGCCCTGGGAGGGGCGGCAATCAGCCCCAGCATTTT. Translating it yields CATSSPGRGGNQPQHF.